One and the same sample provided the 9 T cell receptor beta chains below, sequenced in a study of regulatory T cells in long-lasting Graves disease. Investigators prepared the TCR beta libraries by applying iRepertoire HTBI primers and Arm-PCR of CDR3 regions. TCRdb reprocessed the multiplex PCR reads with MiXCR, giving one entry per CDR3 protein. The sample carries approximately 490,000 distinct CDR3 sequences, about 16% recorded once. Stated time point: newly diagnosed GD, antithyroid drugs for less than 3 months. Following extraction of RNA from PBMCs, that RNA was used to make the TCR library. These same records also appear under a second study, on T cells in Graves' hyperthyroidism and ophthalmopathy.

Sequenced here: peripheral blood mononuclear cells (PBMCs), sampled at new diagnosis, from a patient treated with antithyroid drugs. The receptor set was obtained from a man aged 40-49 years with Graves disease.

This clonotype has only a few counts. CDR3 amino acids: CASSQVGGSGRRGADTQYF. DNA for the CDR3: TGTGCCAGCAGCCAAGTTGGAGGAAGCGGGAGACGAGGGGCAGATACGCAGTATTTT. This sequence joins TRBV3-1 and TRBJ2-3; 8 positions match TRBD2. The CDR3 is 19 residues long. Germline V CDR1 and CDR2: LGHDT, YNNKEL (reference sequence). The trim removed 1 base at V and 4 bases at J, leaving 16 bases unmatched.

The sample holds many counts of this clonotype. The V call is TRBV30, the J call TRBJ1-2, with unresolved D. CDR1 GTSNPN and CDR2 SVGIG come from the germline V gene (reference sequence). The CDR3 runs to 12 residues. Trimming removed 1 base from V and 7 bases from J, with 10 bases in between. CDR3 sequence (DNA): TGTGCCTGGAGTGGCCGAGCTATTGGCTACACCTTC. As protein: CAWSGRAIGYTF.

The chain couples TRBV12-3 or TRBV12-4 to TRBJ2-2, with 7 bases that match TRBD2. The CDR3 spans 14 residues. The J segment lost 5 bases and the V segment lost 6 bases, leaving 6 bases of the junction unmatched. The CDR3 here is CASRKPGGTGELFF. As DNA, the CDR3 is TGTGCCAGCAGGAAGCCCGGGGGGACCGGGGAGCTGTTTTTT.

V gene TRBV2 combines with J gene TRBJ2-6, with 7 bases fitting TRBD1. The J segment lost 2 bases and the V segment lost 8 bases, leaving 9 bases of the junction unmatched. The CDR3 contains 16 residues. Germline CDR1 is SNHLY and CDR2 is FYNNEI. In nucleotides, the CDR3 is TGTGCCAGCCAAGACAGGGTTAGTCCTGGGGCCAACGTCCTGACTTTC. It translates to CASQDRVSPGANVLTF.

A few counts support this clonotype. This rearrangement joins TRBV18 to TRBJ2-1; D ambiguous. The CDR3 consists of 13 residues. V shed 3 bases and J shed 6 bases, with 9 bases lying between them. The germline gives CDR1 KGHSH, CDR2 LQKENI. The CDR3 DNA follows: TGTGCCAGCTCACCCTATTCGGTCAATGAGCAGTTCTTC. Translated, it gives CASSPYSVNEQFF.

The chain links TRBV6-2 or TRBV6-3 to TRBJ2-1, with 14 bases that match TRBD2. This CDR3 has 20 residues. CDR1 is MNHEY, CDR2 SVGEGT, per germline. V shed 7 bases and J 0 bases; nucleotides not matched to a gene: 14. The CDR3 spells CASTPGTSGSGWSSYNEQFF. Here the CDR3 DNA reads TGTGCCAGCACTCCAGGGACTAGCGGGAGCGGATGGAGCTCCTACAATGAGCAGTTCTTC.

This clonotype was observed many times. The chain carries TRBV28 and TRBJ2-4; TRBD2 might be the D (6 bases). V lost 3 bases and J 3 bases, leaving 9 bases between the germline ends. CDR3 length: 14 amino acids. CDR1 MDHEN and CDR2 SYDVKM come from the germline V gene. The CDR3 sequence: CASSLGGVKNIQYF. CDR3 DNA sequence: TGTGCCAGCAGTTTGGGAGGAGTCAAAAACATTCAGTACTTC.

This clonotype has a count of ten or more. V and J are TRBV14 and TRBJ2-1; D uncertain. Germline V gives CDR1 SGHDN, CDR2 FVKESK. The CDR3 sequence is 13 residues long. Trimming removed 4 bases at V and 9 bases at J, with 13 bases between. For the CDR3, the DNA is TGTGCCAGCAGCCTCTCCCCGTGGGGTGAGCAGTTCTTC. Residues: CASSLSPWGEQFF.

This clonotype was observed at least ten times. This chain links TRBV11-3 with TRBJ2-1, with TRBD2 identical over 13 bases. With V trimmed by 2 bases and J by 6 bases, 4 bases remained unmatched. Germline loops: CDR1 SGHNT, CDR2 YENEEA. The CDR3 runs 16 residues. The CDR3 protein is CASSLSLAGGSNEQFF. The CDR3, as DNA: TGTGCCAGCAGCTTATCACTAGCGGGAGGGTCCAATGAGCAGTTCTTC.